This TCR beta chain was captured by sequencing in a study of OX40 agonist ivuxolimab in advanced cancers. V gave up 5 bases and J gave up 0 bases; unmatched junction bases: 9. The CDR3 covers 17 residues. From germline, CDR1 is MDHEN and CDR2 SYDVKM. This table comes from immunoSEQ multiplex PCR, and its TCRdb copy is limited to in-frame clones, with some not included. This sample has around 80,000 clones; approximately 82% occur once, and the top ten carry approximately 5.1%. Study conclusions and caveats: At 0.1 to 3.0 mg/kg and by week 6, CD4+ and CD8+ T cells in the blood had expanded clonally. Average numbers of expanded clones were greater in CD8+ T cells than in CD4+.

Autoimmune disease history or systemic immunosuppression barred patients. Samples of blood were obtained at baseline, on cycle 4 day 1, and on cycle 7 day 1. Points on this clone: Its antigen remains unidentified.

This material consisted of CD4+ or CD8+ T cells sorted from blood, taken in a trial of the OX40 agonist ivuxolimab. The TCR comes from an adult with an advanced solid tumor such as melanoma, head and neck, liver or kidney cancer. The chain is built from TRBV28 and TRBJ1-5, with 8 bases that match TRBD1. CDR3 sequence reads: CASSLQGGRSSNQPQHF. The CDR3 DNA reads TGTGCCAGCAGTCTACAGGGGGGGCGAAGTAGCAATCAGCCCCAGCATTTT. The entire variable domain, with the rest obtained from reference TRBV28 and TRBJ1-5, is as follows: DVKVTQSSRYLVKRTGEKVFLECVQDMDHENMFWYRQDPGLGLRLIYFSYDVKMKEKGDIPEGYSVSREKKERFSLILESASTNQTSMYLCASSLQGGRSSNQPQHFGDGTRLSIL.